The 25 T cell receptor beta chains in this list originate from one sample, sequenced in a study of post-analysis software for immune sequencing data. Prepared libraries of TCR beta cDNA carried unique molecular identifiers. TCRdb reanalysed the PCR reads using MiXCR and keeps one entry per CDR3 protein. This sample has approximately 350,000 distinct CDR3 sequences, with around 37% found just once. General study findings and limits: In patients, TRBV5-6, TRBV5-1 and TRBV20-1 belonged to five TRBV segments found more frequently than in controls.

These TCRs are of unknown antigen specificity. Sequenced input: blood. The origin of the receptors is a girl aged 10 to 17 with multiple sclerosis.

This chain connects TRBV29-1 to TRBJ1-1; possibly TRBD1 for D (5 bases). CDR1 and CDR2 from the germline V gene are SQVTM and ANQGSEA. The CDR3 length is 13 residues. V lost 7 bases, J lost 0 bases, and 12 bases lay in between. CDR3 nucleotide sequence: TGCAGCGCCGCGGACATCTTGAACACTGAAGCTTTCTTT. Its protein is CSAADILNTEAFF.

V usage is TRBV29-1 and J usage is TRBJ2-3; 8 bases match TRBD2. Trimming at V came to 4 bases and at J to 6 bases, leaving 12 bases not matched to a gene. This CDR3 contains 15 residues. Germline-derived CDR1 and CDR2 are SQVTM and ANQGSEA. DNA of the CDR3: TGCAGCGTTGCTGGCGGGGGGACCAGAATCGATACGCAGTATTTT. It is translated as CSVAGGGTRIDTQYF.

V is TRBV6-6 and J is TRBJ1-2, with 7 nucleotides matching TRBD1. After removal of 0 bases from V and 4 bases from J, the junction contained 11 bases not matched to a gene. The germline V gene encodes CDR1 MNHNY and CDR2 SVGAGI (reference sequence). This CDR3 region has 17 residues. The CDR3 sequence: CASSYSSAFGTAYGYTF. DNA of the CDR3: TGTGCCAGCAGTTACTCCTCCGCTTTCGGGACAGCCTATGGCTACACCTTC.

This clonotype was detected ten times or more. The chain has TRBV20-1 and TRBJ2-5, with D unresolved. Germline V CDR1 and CDR2: DFQATT, SNEGSKA (reference sequence). The CDR3 totals 10 residues. CDR3 coding DNA: TGCAGCGCTGGTAGGGAGACCCAGTACTTC. Translated: CSAGRETQYF.

This chain links TRBV27 with TRBJ2-3; TRBD1 aligns across 7 bases. Germline lookup yields CDR1 MNHEY and CDR2 SMNVEV (reference sequence). The V and J ends lost 5 bases and 4 bases, in that order; junction bases with no gene match: 0. The length of the CDR3 is 12 residues. CDR3 amino acids: CASSGQADTQYF. Written as DNA, the CDR3 is TGTGCCAGCAGTGGACAGGCAGATACGCAGTATTTT.

About this clonotype: The junction departs from the called germline gene at one end, perhaps through a read error. The chain combines TRBV6-6 with TRBJ2-6; D could derive from TRBD1 or TRBD2 (5 bases each). The CDR3 is 16 residues long. Looked up from germline, CDR1 is MNHNY and CDR2 is SVGAGI (reference sequence). CDR3 DNA: TGTGTCAGCAATCAGGGTTGGGGAGCTGGGGCCAACGTCCTGACTTTC. This gives the protein CVSNQGWGAGANVLTF.

This clonotype has a handful of counts. V usage is TRBV29-1 and J usage is TRBJ2-1; TRBD1 might be the D (6 bases). Germline V gene sequence: CDR1 SQVTM, CDR2 ANQGSEA. The CDR3 is 13 residues long. Trimming took off 6 bases at V and 4 bases at J, with 13 bases between the two ends. CDR3 nucleotide sequence: TGCAGCGTCCTCCTTGGGACATACAATGAGCAGTTCTTC. Translation: CSVLLGTYNEQFF.

This clonotype was found a few times. The rearrangement links TRBV11-2 to TRBJ2-1, with D perhaps TRBD1 (5 bases). With 0 bases removed from V and 7 bases from J, the gap between germline ends came to 13 bases. The CDR3 contains 15 residues. Germline-derived CDR1 and CDR2 are SGHAT and FQNNGV. The CDR3 region is CASSLEQENRNEQFF. The CDR3 region has the DNA TGTGCCAGCAGCTTAGAACAGGAGAATCGGAATGAGCAGTTCTTC. The full variable domain, with the rest looked up from reference TRBV11-2 and TRBJ2-1, is EAGVAQSPRYKIIEKRQSVAFWCNPISGHATLYWYQQILGQGPKLLIQFQNNGVVDDSQLPKDRFSAERLKGVDSTLKIQPAKLEDSAVYLCASSLEQENRNEQFFGPGTRLTVL.

This clonotype was counted once. The junction departs from the called germline gene at one end, perhaps through a read error. The rearrangement links TRBV9 to TRBJ1-2; maybe TRBD1 (5 bases). Germline CDR1 and CDR2: SGDLS and YYNGEE. CDR3 length equals 15 residues. DNA for the CDR3: TGTGCCGGCAGCGTAGGTCGAGGGGCTCTAAGTGGCTACACCTTC. It is translated as CAGSVGRGALSGYTF. Together with reference TRBV9 and TRBJ1-2, the CDR3 gives the full variable domain: DSGVTQTPKHLITATGQRVTLRCSPRSGDLSVYWYQQSLDQGLQFLIQYYNGEERAKGNILERFSAQQFPDLHSELNLSSLELGDSALYFCAGSVGRGALSGYTFGSGTRLTVV.

The chain has TRBV7-8 and TRBJ2-5; 11 nucleotides line up with TRBD1. With the DNA end fitting TRBJ2-7 better, the J assignment may be wrong. Germline loops: CDR1 SGHVS, CDR2 FQNEAQ. The CDR3 runs to 12 residues. DNA of the CDR3: TGTGCCAGCTCCGGGACAGGGGGCGAGCAGTACTTC. This gives the protein CASSGTGGEQYF.

This clonotype was counted a few times. The V call is TRBV4-3, the J call TRBJ1-2, with 7 nucleotides matching TRBD1. The CDR3 totals 14 residues. V was pared by 0 bases and J by 8 bases, with 6 bases of the junction left unmatched. The germline V gene has CDR1 LGHNA and CDR2 YSLEER. In DNA, the CDR3 is TGCGCCAGCAGCCAAGATCGGACAGGAAGAGGCTACACCTTC. It is translated as CASSQDRTGRGYTF.

The chain joins TRBV7-9 to TRBJ2-6; 9 positions match TRBD2. Germline loops: CDR1 SEHNR, CDR2 FQNEAQ (reference sequence). The length of the CDR3 is 18 residues. J lost 0 bases, V lost 5 bases, and 8 bases had no gene match. DNA for the CDR3: TGTGCCAGCAGCCCCTTAGCGGGGGTTACCTCTGGGGCCAACGTCCTGACTTTC. Translation: CASSPLAGVTSGANVLTF.

V is TRBV4-1 and J is TRBJ1-5; the match to TRBD1 covers 7 bases. Germline lookup yields CDR1 MGHRA and CDR2 YSYEKL. Trimming cost V 5 bases and J 0 bases; bases outside gene matches: 4. CDR3 size: 15 residues. In DNA, the CDR3 is TGCGCCAGCAGCAAAGGACAGGTTAGCAATCAGCCCCAGCATTTT. As protein: CASSKGQVSNQPQHF.

The chain combines TRBV27 with TRBJ2-7; 7 bases match TRBD1. The J segment lost 0 bases and the V segment lost 6 bases, leaving 2 bases of the junction unmatched. CDR1 and CDR2 from the germline V gene are MNHEY and SMNVEV (reference sequence). The CDR3 totals 13 residues. CDR3 coding DNA: TGTGCCAGCAGGAGGGACAGCTCCTACGAGCAGTACTTC. This sequence encodes CASRRDSSYEQYF.

The chain uses TRBV7-9 and TRBJ2-3, with TRBD1 identical over 9 bases. V lost 1 base and J lost 5; bases outside the gene matches: 4. The CDR3 runs to 15 residues. The germline V gene has CDR1 SEHNR and CDR2 FQNEAQ (reference sequence). The CDR3 bases are TGTGCCAGCAGCTTAGGTGGACAGGGGCAAGATACGCAGTATTTT. Its translation: CASSLGGQGQDTQYF.

The J gene is TRBJ2-7, the V gene TRBV27; D is unclear. Trimming removed 5 bases from V and 2 bases from J, with 13 bases in between. The CDR3 consists of 14 residues. CDR1 is MNHEY and CDR2 is SMNVEV in the germline V gene (reference sequence). The CDR3 bases are TGTGCCAGCAGTCTTACGGTGGGCACCTACGAGCAGTACTTC. This gives the protein CASSLTVGTYEQYF.

In the case of this clonotype: Sequence at one end of the junction differs from germline and may be a read error. J is TRBJ2-7 and V is TRBV6-2 or TRBV6-3; tentative D call: TRBD2 (6 bases). There are 13 residues in the CDR3. The V gene's germline CDR1 is MNHEY and CDR2 SVGEGT. The CDR3 coding sequence is TGTGCCAGCAGTTTTAGCGGCTCCTACGTGCAGTACTTC. It specifies CASSFSGSYVQYF.

This clonotype was counted between two and nine times. The V gene is TRBV19, the J gene TRBJ1-2; TRBD1 is a possible D gene (5 bases). The germline V gene has CDR1 LNHDA and CDR2 SQIVND (reference sequence). The CDR3 runs to 17 residues. Trimming removed 3 bases from V and 3 bases from J, with 20 bases in between. The DNA for the CDR3 is TGTGCCAGTAGTATCGGGGCCCTCGGGGCTTCGCACTATGGCTACACCTTC. It specifies CASSIGALGASHYGYTF.

This chain joins TRBV7-2 and TRBJ2-7; TRBD2 agrees at 13 bases. Germline CDR1 SGHTA, CDR2 FQGNSA. The CDR3 contains 15 residues. With V trimmed by 5 bases and J by 4 bases, 5 bases remained unmatched. Here the CDR3 DNA reads TGTGCCAGCAGCGCTACTAGCGGGGGGGCGTACGAGCAGTACTTC. Translating it yields CASSATSGGAYEQYF.

The chain joins TRBV5-1 to TRBJ1-4, with 7 bases lining up with TRBD1. J gave up 2 bases and V 2 bases, and 0 bases lay outside the gene matches. The CDR3 length is 14 residues. The germline CDR1 and CDR2 sequences are SGHRS and YFSETQ. CDR3 nucleotide sequence: TGCGCCAGCAGCTTACAGGGGACTAATGAAAAACTGTTTTTT. This sequence encodes CASSLQGTNEKLFF.

The sample holds a few counts of this clonotype. V usage is TRBV7-9 and J usage is TRBJ2-3; the match to TRBD2 covers 9 bases. Germline assignment: CDR1 SEHNR and CDR2 FQNEAQ (reference sequence). V shed 5 bases and J 2 bases; nucleotides not matched to a gene: 8. The CDR3 has 16 residues. The CDR3 sequence is CASSRIAGVYTDTQYF. DNA of the CDR3: TGTGCCAGCAGCAGGATAGCGGGGGTCTACACAGATACGCAGTATTTT.

Comment on this clonotype: No conserved phenylalanine or tryptophan is present at the end of the CDR3, so a read error is the likely explanation. The chain's CDR3 is CASSLPQAYTEAFL. In DNA form, the CDR3 reads TGTGCCAGCAGTCTCCCACAGGCTTACACTGAAGCTTTCTTG. The chain couples TRBV13 to TRBJ1-1, with D perhaps TRBD1 (5 bases). With 6 bases removed from V and 3 bases from J, the gap between germline ends came to 14 bases. Looked up from germline, CDR1 is PRHDT and CDR2 is FYEKMQ (reference sequence). The CDR3 covers 14 residues.

This clonotype was recorded many times. This rearrangement joins TRBV5-5 to TRBJ2-1, with TRBD2 matching 10 bases. With V trimmed by 3 bases and J by 9 bases, 3 bases remained unmatched. This CDR3 comprises 13 residues. Germline V CDR1 and CDR2: SGHKS, YYEKEE (reference sequence). CDR3 DNA sequence: TGTGCCAGCAGCTCACGACTAGCGGGTGAGCAGTTCTTC. This sequence encodes CASSSRLAGEQFF.

This sequence joins TRBV6-2 or TRBV6-3 and TRBJ2-6, with no clear D. The CDR3 loop spans 17 amino acids. V dropped 2 bases and J dropped 6 bases, with 17 bases sitting between them. The germline CDR1 and CDR2 sequences are MNHEY and SVGEGT. For the CDR3, the DNA is TGTGCCAGCAGTTACGTCGAAACTAAGCTAATGGCCAACGTCCTGACTTTC. Protein product: CASSYVETKLMANVLTF.

This chain links TRBV27 with TRBJ1-1; maybe TRBD1 (5 bases). V shed 3 bases and J shed 0 bases, with 11 bases lying between them. Germline lookup yields CDR1 MNHEY and CDR2 SMNVEV (reference sequence). This CDR3 spans 15 amino acids. The CDR3 is CASSLQGNMNTEAFF. In nucleotides, the CDR3 is TGTGCCAGCAGTTTGCAGGGAAACATGAACACTGAAGCTTTCTTT.